A selection of T cell receptor beta chains follows, all from one sample in a study of blood T cell repertoires in COVID-19. Sequencing used immunoSEQ multiplex PCR; TCRdb keeps in-frame clones, though not all of them. The profile shows 70,000 to 95,000 clones, 85% of them singletons. Sequencing was done on a sample of peripheral blood. These receptors were collected from an elderly man with active or convalescent COVID-19. CDR3s include the opening cysteine and the closing phenylalanine or tryptophan. A D gene is named only where the DNA matches it firmly.

d_call: NA; v_call: TRBV7-9; j_call: TRBJ1-1; cdr3_aa: CASSPRQVRSPEAFF
d_call: TRBD2; v_call: TRBV7-9; j_call: TRBJ2-1; cdr3_aa: CASSLSWGEGLNEQFF
d_call: TRBD1; v_call: TRBV6-5; j_call: TRBJ1-1; cdr3_aa: CASRSPGTGEIEAFF
d_call: NA; v_call: TRBV27; j_call: TRBJ2-2; cdr3_aa: CASSTTGLRTGELFF
d_call: NA; v_call: TRBV7-9; j_call: TRBJ1-5; cdr3_aa: CASSPVQGLKHF
d_call: NA; v_call: TRBV6-2/TRBV6-3; j_call: TRBJ1-1; cdr3_aa: CASSQQNRNTEAFF
d_call: TRBD2; v_call: TRBV7-9; j_call: TRBJ2-3; cdr3_aa: CASTLYSGRRTDTQYF
d_call: TRBD2; v_call: TRBV24-1; j_call: TRBJ2-5; cdr3_aa: CATSEAKAGAFQETQYF
d_call: NA; v_call: TRBV9; j_call: TRBJ1-2; cdr3_aa: CASSRLGGGRESRIGYTF
d_call: TRBD1; v_call: TRBV5-1; j_call: TRBJ1-2; cdr3_aa: CASSPLTGEDYGYTF
d_call: NA; v_call: TRBV6-6; j_call: TRBJ2-3; cdr3_aa: CASSQLRGGTDTQYF
d_call: TRBD2; v_call: TRBV7-7; j_call: TRBJ2-1; cdr3_aa: CASSSRLALNNEQFF
d_call: NA; v_call: TRBV5-1; j_call: TRBJ1-1; cdr3_aa: CASSTTQGRGTEAFF
d_call: NA; v_call: TRBV18; j_call: TRBJ1-1; cdr3_aa: CASSPRESTEAFF
d_call: NA; v_call: TRBV5-4; j_call: TRBJ2-3; cdr3_aa: CASSSSGTDTQYF
d_call: TRBD1; v_call: TRBV7-8; j_call: TRBJ1-1; cdr3_aa: CASSLQPGQGRVNTEAFF
d_call: TRBD2; v_call: TRBV9; j_call: TRBJ2-2; cdr3_aa: CASSGRLAVTGELFF
d_call: NA; v_call: TRBV12-3/TRBV12-4; j_call: TRBJ1-2; cdr3_aa: CASSYNAYGYTF
d_call: NA; v_call: TRBV11-2; j_call: TRBJ2-2; cdr3_aa: CASSRGTGELFF
d_call: NA; v_call: TRBV12-5; j_call: TRBJ2-2; cdr3_aa: CASGRETGELFF
d_call: NA; v_call: TRBV6-5; j_call: TRBJ2-3; cdr3_aa: CASSYSQRPTDTQYF
d_call: NA; v_call: TRBV29-1; j_call: TRBJ2-5; cdr3_aa: CSVGESYQETQYF
d_call: NA; v_call: TRBV7-2; j_call: TRBJ2-1; cdr3_aa: CASSPGGANVEQFF
d_call: NA; v_call: TRBV27; j_call: TRBJ2-2; cdr3_aa: CASSLQGYTGELFF
d_call: NA; v_call: TRBV7-2; j_call: TRBJ2-1; cdr3_aa: CASSLVIGGYNEQFF
d_call: TRBD1; v_call: TRBV18; j_call: TRBJ1-4; cdr3_aa: CASSPRDSATNEKLFF
d_call: TRBD1; v_call: TRBV11-3; j_call: TRBJ2-1; cdr3_aa: CASSPGQVSSYNEQFF
d_call: TRBD1; v_call: TRBV29-1; j_call: TRBJ1-2; cdr3_aa: CSVGRTGGDGYTF
d_call: NA; v_call: TRBV6-1; j_call: TRBJ1-5; cdr3_aa: CASSELRAGNSAQHF
d_call: TRBD2; v_call: TRBV10-1; j_call: TRBJ2-1; cdr3_aa: CASSGGLAGGLSYNEQFF
d_call: TRBD1; v_call: TRBV5-4; j_call: TRBJ2-3; cdr3_aa: CASSQQDRVPDTQYF
d_call: NA; v_call: TRBV5-1; j_call: TRBJ2-5; cdr3_aa: CASSSLSSGQETQYF